These T cell receptor beta chains were read from a single sample in a study of cytomegalovirus exposure and HLA in healthy donors. Repertoires were generated with immunoSEQ multiplex PCR, while TCRdb's copy carries only in-frame clones and drops some. The data show around 180,000 clones, with less than 85% seen just once and around 5% held by the top ten. Sequencing was carried out using PBMCs. The receptors here all came from a man younger than 35 in good health and CMV-seronegative. The CDR3 runs from the conserved cysteine through the conserved F or W. Fields, in order: D gene, V gene, J gene, clone size, CDR3 protein, CDR3 DNA. D genes are given only for firm matches. A clone size is listed for some rows: how often the clone was seen (once, few, many), or a class if it is expanded.

TRBD1	TRBV9	TRBJ2-7	NA	CASSHGGQGSYEQYF	TGTGCCAGCAGCCATGGGGGACAGGGCTCCTACGAGCAGTACTTC
NA	TRBV19	TRBJ2-3	NA	CASTTGPGTDTQYF	TGTGCCAGTACCACGGGCCCAGGGACAGATACGCAGTATTTT
NA	TRBV15	TRBJ2-7	NA	CATARDTGGYEQYF	TGTGCCACCGCACGGGACACCGGCGGCTACGAGCAGTACTTC
NA	TRBV19	TRBJ2-2	NA	CASSTYTNTGELFF	TGTGCCAGTAGTACTTATACTAACACCGGGGAGCTGTTTTTT
NA	TRBV11-3	TRBJ2-7	once	CASSQRRGSEQYF	TGTGCCAGCAGCCAGAGGAGGGGCTCCGAGCAGTACTTC
TRBD1	TRBV18	TRBJ1-1	NA	CASSPGTDTEAFF	TGTGCCAGCTCACCAGGGACAGACACTGAAGCTTTCTTT
NA	TRBV5-1	TRBJ1-3	few	CASSEANTIYF	TGCGCCAGCTCCGAGGCGAACACCATATATTTT
NA	TRBV19	TRBJ2-4	NA	CASSPYLGLAKNIQYF	TGTGCCAGTAGTCCCTACCTCGGGTTAGCCAAAAACATTCAGTACTTC
NA	TRBV18	TRBJ2-2	NA	CASSPQQNTGELFF	TGTGCCAGCTCACCACAACAGAACACCGGGGAGCTGTTTTTT
NA	TRBV21-1	TRBJ2-7	NA	CASTPNRTGSTYEQYF	TGTGCCAGCACCCCTAACCGGACAGGGTCCACCTACGAGCAGTACTTC
TRBD2	TRBV4-1	TRBJ2-2	NA	CASSQEAGGVIGELFF	TGCGCCAGCAGCCAAGAAGCGGGAGGGGTTATCGGGGAGCTGTTTTTT
TRBD2	TRBV6-5	TRBJ2-7	NA	CASSYSPGLAGREQYF	TGTGCCAGCAGTTACTCTCCGGGACTAGCGGGACGGGAGCAGTACTTC
TRBD1	TRBV5-1	TRBJ1-4	few	CASSRTGVNEKLFF	TGCGCCAGCAGCCGGACAGGCGTTAATGAAAAACTGTTTTTT
NA	TRBV5-1	TRBJ2-7	NA	CASSLDGGPSYEQYF	TGCGCCAGCAGCCTCGATGGAGGACCCTCCTACGAGCAGTACTTC
NA	TRBV11-2	TRBJ2-5	NA	CASSLRLQETQYF	TGTGCCAGCAGCTTAAGACTCCAAGAGACCCAGTACTTC
TRBD1	TRBV30	TRBJ1-1	NA	CAWSRGQGNEAFF	TGTGCCTGGAGTCGGGGACAGGGCAATGAAGCTTTCTTT